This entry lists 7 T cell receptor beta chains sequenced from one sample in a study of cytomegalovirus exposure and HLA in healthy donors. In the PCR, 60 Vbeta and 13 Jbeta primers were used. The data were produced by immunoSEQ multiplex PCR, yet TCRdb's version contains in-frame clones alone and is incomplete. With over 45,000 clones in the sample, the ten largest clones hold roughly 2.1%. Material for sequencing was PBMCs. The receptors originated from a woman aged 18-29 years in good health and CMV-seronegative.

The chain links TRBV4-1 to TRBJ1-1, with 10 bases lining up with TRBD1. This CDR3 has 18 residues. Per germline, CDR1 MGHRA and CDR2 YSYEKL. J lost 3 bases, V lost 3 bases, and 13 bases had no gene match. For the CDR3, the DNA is TGCGCCAGCAGCCAGGGGAGACAGGGGGCCCCCCGAGACACTGAAGCTTTCTTT. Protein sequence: CASSQGRQGAPRDTEAFF.

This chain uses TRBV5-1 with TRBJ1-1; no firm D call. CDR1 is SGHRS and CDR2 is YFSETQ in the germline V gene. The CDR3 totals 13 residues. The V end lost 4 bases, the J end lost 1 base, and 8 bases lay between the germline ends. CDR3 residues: CASSPDPNTEAFF. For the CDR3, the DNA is TGCGCCAGCAGCCCAGATCCGAACACTGAAGCTTTCTTT.

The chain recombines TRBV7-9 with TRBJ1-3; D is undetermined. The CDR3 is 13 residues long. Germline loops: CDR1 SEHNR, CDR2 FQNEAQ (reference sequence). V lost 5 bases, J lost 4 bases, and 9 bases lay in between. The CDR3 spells CASSQTTGNTIYF. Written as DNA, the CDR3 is TGTGCCAGCAGCCAAACGACAGGAAACACCATATATTTT.

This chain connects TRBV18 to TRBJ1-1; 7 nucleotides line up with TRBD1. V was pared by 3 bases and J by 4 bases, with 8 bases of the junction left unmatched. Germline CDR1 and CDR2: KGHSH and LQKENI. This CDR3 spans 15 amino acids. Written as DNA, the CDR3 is TGTGCCAGCTCACCCCTTACAGGGGCGGGCACTGAAGCTTTCTTT. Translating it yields CASSPLTGAGTEAFF.

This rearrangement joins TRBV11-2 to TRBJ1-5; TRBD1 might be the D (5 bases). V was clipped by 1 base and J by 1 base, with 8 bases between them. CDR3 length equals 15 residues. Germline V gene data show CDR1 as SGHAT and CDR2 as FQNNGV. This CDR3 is CASSLGDSSNQPQHF. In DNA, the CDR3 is TGTGCCAGCAGCTTAGGCGACAGCAGCAATCAGCCCCAGCATTTT. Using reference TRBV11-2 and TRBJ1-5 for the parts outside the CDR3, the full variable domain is EAGVAQSPRYKIIEKRQSVAFWCNPISGHATLYWYQQILGQGPKLLIQFQNNGVVDDSQLPKDRFSAERLKGVDSTLKIQPAKLEDSAVYLCASSLGDSSNQPQHFGDGTRLSIL.

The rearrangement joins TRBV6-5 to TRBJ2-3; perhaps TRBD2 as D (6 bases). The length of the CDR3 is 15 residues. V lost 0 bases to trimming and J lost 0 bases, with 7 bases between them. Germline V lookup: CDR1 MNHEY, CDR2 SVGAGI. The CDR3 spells CASSYSRDSTDTQYF. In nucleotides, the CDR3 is TGTGCCAGCAGTTACTCGCGGGACAGCACAGATACGCAGTATTTT.

For the CDR3, the DNA is TGTGCCAGCAGAACACCAGGGTTCAATGAGCAGTTCTTC. As protein: CASRTPGFNEQFF. The rearrangement joins TRBV28 to TRBJ2-1, with D tentatively TRBD1 (5 bases). CDR3 size: 13 residues. Germline CDR1 MDHEN, CDR2 SYDVKM. V was cut by 6 bases and J by 6 bases, with 12 bases left in between.